This T cell receptor beta chain was recorded in a study of blood T cell repertoires in COVID-19. Overall study: COVID-19 samples from acute and convalescent phases originated in the United States, Italy and Spain. The analysed material was cDNA or gDNA that came from T cells, B-cell-depleted T cells, or PBMCs.

Germline assignment: CDR1 MGHRA and CDR2 YSYEKL. Losses at the gene ends were 5 bases for V and 2 bases for J; bases not matched to a gene: 5. The CDR3 consists of 14 residues. There are many counts of this clone. In the original workflow: Amplification with reference gene primers provided the estimates of nucleated cell counts. Generated by immunoSEQ multiplex PCR, the TCRdb table keeps only in-frame clones and is missing some. Clone size and V and J calls were adopted from that table, with D and trimming inferred from the DNA. The data hold under 110,000 clones, with around 75% observed a single time.

The gene calls are TRBV4-1 and TRBJ1-2; 7 bases fit TRBD1. What was sequenced was peripheral blood. The clonotype comes from a human donor with acute or convalescent COVID-19. The donor label of this sample is uncertain. This CDR3 reads CASSEGQLNYGYTF. In DNA form, the CDR3 reads TGCGCCAGCAGCGAGGGACAGCTGAACTATGGCTACACCTTC.